The following is a T cell receptor beta chain sequence with its context. The sample originates from a study of blood T cell repertoires in COVID-19. Looking at the study overall: The analysed material was cDNA or gDNA that came from T cells, B-cell-depleted T cells, or PBMCs.

Looked up from germline, CDR1 is MNHEY and CDR2 is SVGAGI. The CDR3 sequence is 14 residues long. Losses at the gene ends were 2 bases for V and 3 bases for J; bases not matched to a gene: 3. Data came from immunoSEQ multiplex PCR; TCRdb stores just in-frame clones and leaves some out. The sample has fewer than 65,000 clones, roughly nine tenths seen once. The V gene is TRBV6-5, the J gene TRBJ2-7; TRBD1 agrees at 8 bases. The receptor comes from an older woman with active or convalescent COVID-19. The specimen sequenced was peripheral blood. The CDR3, as DNA: TGTGCCAGCAGTTACGGTGACAGGGGCTACGAGCAGTACTTC. Amino acids: CASSYGDRGYEQYF.